These 14 T cell receptor beta chains were all obtained from the same sample, sequenced in a study of OX40 agonist ivuxolimab in advanced cancers. Repertoires were generated with immunoSEQ multiplex PCR, while TCRdb's copy carries only in-frame clones and drops some. The sample consists of more than 50,000 clones, approximately 91% of them appearing once. Material: CD4+ or CD8+ T cells sorted from blood, obtained in a trial of the OX40 agonist ivuxolimab. These receptors came from an adult with an advanced solid tumor such as melanoma, head and neck, liver or kidney cancer.

The rearrangement uses TRBV11-3 and TRBJ2-1; TRBD2 aligns across 7 bases. CDR3 length: 14 amino acids. J was trimmed by 8 bases and V by 6 bases; bases with no gene match: 10. Germline V lookup: CDR1 SGHNT, CDR2 YENEEA. The CDR3 sequence is CASSRGRESDEQFF. CDR3 DNA sequence: TGTGCCAGCAGTCGTGGGCGGGAGAGCGATGAGCAGTTCTTC.

The chain carries TRBV4-2 and TRBJ2-7; possible D gene TRBD2, 5 bases. Trimming stripped 4 bases from V and 7 bases from J, with 20 bases between. This CDR3 comprises 15 residues. CDR1 is LGHNA and CDR2 is YNFKEQ in the germline V gene. CDR3 bases: TGTGCCAGCAGCCCGTCCGGGGAACTCCCGCGGGAGCAGTACTTC. It is translated as CASSPSGELPREQYF.

In this sample, this clone turned up a few times. This chain connects TRBV28 to TRBJ2-7, with TRBD1 matching 8 bases. The CDR3 contains 15 residues. The V gene's germline CDR1 is MDHEN and CDR2 SYDVKM. Losses at the gene ends were 5 bases for V and 7 bases for J; bases not matched to a gene: 13. CDR3 loop: CASSRLGTGGGEQYF. The CDR3 DNA is TGTGCCAGCAGTCGACTCGGGACAGGAGGGGGGGAGCAGTACTTC.

The chain links TRBV10-3 to TRBJ2-1; tentatively, D is TRBD2 (5 bases). This CDR3 region has 15 residues. The ends were cut back, 3 bases at V and 12 bases at J, with 21 bases in the middle. Germline CDR1 is ENHRY and CDR2 is SYGVKD. The CDR3 region is CAISEGERDLGRQFF. CDR3 nucleotide sequence: TGTGCCATCAGTGAAGGAGAGAGGGATCTGGGAAGGCAGTTCTTC.

The chain couples TRBV2 to TRBJ2-7; D is ambiguous. Trimming removed 4 bases at V and 0 bases at J, with 4 bases between. Germline CDR1 is SNHLY and CDR2 is FYNNEI. This CDR3 has 12 amino acids. The CDR3 region is CASSGSSYEQYF. Here the CDR3 DNA reads TGTGCCAGCAGTGGGAGCTCCTACGAGCAGTACTTC.

This clone came up a few times. V and J are TRBV28 and TRBJ2-2, with 11 positions matching TRBD2. The germline gives CDR1 MDHEN, CDR2 SYDVKM. The CDR3 has 20 residues. Trimming took 5 bases from V and 2 from J; bases not matched to a gene: 16. Here the CDR3 DNA reads TGTGCCAGCAGTCCGATTTACGCTACTAGCGGGAGAGTCAACACCGGGGAGCTGTTTTTT. Translating gives CASSPIYATSGRVNTGELFF.

CDR3 protein: CASSEKGQLPYEQYF. CDR3 DNA sequence: TGTGCCAGCAGTGAAAAGGGACAGCTCCCCTACGAGCAGTACTTC. The rearrangement uses TRBV11-2 and TRBJ2-7; TRBD1 aligns across 7 bases. The CDR3 length is 15 residues. J was trimmed by 2 bases and V by 6 bases; bases with no gene match: 10. CDR1 is SGHAT and CDR2 is FQNNGV in the germline V gene.

V is TRBV29-1 and J is TRBJ1-4; D remains ambiguous. Germline CDR1 reads SQVTM; CDR2 reads ANQGSEA. There are 13 residues in the CDR3. V gave up 2 bases and J gave up 4 bases, with 8 bases separating them. The CDR3 protein is CSVETTLNEKLFF. Written as DNA, the CDR3 is TGCAGCGTTGAAACTACCCTTAATGAAAAACTGTTTTTT.

This clone was seen just once. V is TRBV7-2 and J is TRBJ2-7, with D uncertain. The V end was cut by 4 bases, the J end by 7 bases, with 14 bases between. CDR1 and CDR2 from the germline V gene are SGHTA and FQGNSA. This CDR3 is built from 13 residues. CDR3 nucleotide sequence: TGTGCCAGCAGCTCCCGCCCTAGTTCTGAGCAGTACTTC. Translated, it gives CASSSRPSSEQYF.

V is TRBV28 and J is TRBJ2-6, with 8 positions matching TRBD1. Germline-derived CDR1 and CDR2 are MDHEN and SYDVKM. The CDR3 is 17 residues long. V lost 5 bases, J lost 3 bases, and 9 bases stayed unmatched. The CDR3 reads CASSTYRGKGGANVLTF. CDR3 nucleotide sequence: TGTGCCAGCAGTACTTACAGGGGGAAAGGTGGGGCCAACGTCCTGACTTTC.

The rearrangement links TRBV28 to TRBJ2-5, with D tentatively TRBD2 (6 bases). Germline V gives CDR1 MDHEN, CDR2 SYDVKM. V was clipped by 5 bases and J by 0 bases, with 10 bases between them. The CDR3 has 14 residues. The CDR3 spells CASSPGGDQETQYF. CDR3 in DNA: TGTGCCAGCAGTCCCGGAGGGGACCAAGAGACCCAGTACTTC. Full variable domain (missing parts from reference TRBV28 and TRBJ2-5): DVKVTQSSRYLVKRTGEKVFLECVQDMDHENMFWYRQDPGLGLRLIYFSYDVKMKEKGDIPEGYSVSREKKERFSLILESASTNQTSMYLCASSPGGDQETQYFGPGTRLLVL.

The rearrangement links TRBV5-1 to TRBJ2-2; no clear D. The V end lost 6 bases, the J end lost 4 bases, and 10 bases lay between the germline ends. Germline CDR1 reads SGHRS; CDR2 reads YFSETQ. The CDR3 has 13 amino acids. The CDR3 protein is CASNLGPTGELFF. The CDR3, as DNA: TGCGCCAGCAACCTGGGTCCCACCGGGGAGCTGTTTTTT.

V gene TRBV5-4 combines with J gene TRBJ2-5; D is unresolved. Germline V gives CDR1 SGHNT, CDR2 YYREEE (reference sequence). V was clipped by 4 bases and J by 2 bases, with 18 bases between them. CDR3 length: 16 amino acids. This chain's CDR3 is CASSPQPSGLQETQYF. CDR3 in DNA: TGTGCCAGCAGCCCACAGCCCTCGGGTTTACAAGAGACCCAGTACTTC. Together with reference TRBV5-4 and TRBJ2-5, the CDR3 gives the full variable domain: ETGVTQSPTHLIKTRGQQVTLRCSSQSGHNTVSWYQQALGQGPQFIFQYYREEENGRGNFPPRFSGLQFPNYSSELNVNALELDDSALYLCASSPQPSGLQETQYFGPGTRLLVL.

Within the sample, this clone is hyperexpanded (1% or more). The rearrangement links TRBV5-1 to TRBJ1-4; maybe TRBD1 (5 bases). V gave up 0 bases and J gave up 6 bases, with 12 bases separating them. Per germline, CDR1 SGHRS and CDR2 YFSETQ. CDR3 size: 15 residues. This CDR3 is CASSLAFLGDEKLFF. CDR3 in DNA: TGCGCCAGCAGCTTGGCCTTTTTGGGGGATGAAAAACTGTTTTTT.